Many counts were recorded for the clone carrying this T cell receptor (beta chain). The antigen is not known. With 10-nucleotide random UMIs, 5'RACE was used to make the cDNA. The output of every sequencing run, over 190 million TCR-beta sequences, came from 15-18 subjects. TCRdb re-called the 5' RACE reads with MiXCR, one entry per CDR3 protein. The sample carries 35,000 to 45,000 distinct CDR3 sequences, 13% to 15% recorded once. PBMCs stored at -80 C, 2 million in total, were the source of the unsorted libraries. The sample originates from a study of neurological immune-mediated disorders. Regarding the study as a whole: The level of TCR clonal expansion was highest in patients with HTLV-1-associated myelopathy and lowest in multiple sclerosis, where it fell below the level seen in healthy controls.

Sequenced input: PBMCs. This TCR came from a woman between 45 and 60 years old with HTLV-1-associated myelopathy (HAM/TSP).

The CDR3 DNA sequence: TGTGCCAGCAGTGAAGCATTCGACAGGGGAGATCAGCCCCAGCATTTT. It specifies CASSEAFDRGDQPQHF. V usage is TRBV2 and J usage is TRBJ1-5; 8 positions agree with TRBD1. Germline CDR1 SNHLY, CDR2 FYNNEI. V gave up 0 bases and J gave up 5 bases; unmatched junction bases: 6. CDR3 length equals 16 residues.